This is a list of T cell receptor beta chains from one sample in a study of regulatory T cells in long-lasting Graves disease. TCRdb re-derived calls from the multiplex PCR reads in MiXCR, one entry per CDR3 protein. The sample yields hundreds of thousands of distinct CDR3 sequences, roughly 23% seen once. Material: peripheral blood mononuclear cells (PBMCs), obtained when the disease was refractory, from a patient treated with antithyroid drugs. These receptors all come from a female donor with Graves disease. Each CDR3 is given with its conserved first and last residue. Each record gives: clone size, V gene, J gene, D gene, CDR3 DNA, CDR3 protein. A D gene is named only where the DNA matches it firmly. Size is omitted from some rows. Given values are once, few, many or a class for expanded clones.

clone_size: -
v_call: TRBV13
j_call: TRBJ2-2
d_call: TRBD1
cdr3_nt: TGTGCCAGCAGCCCCTTAAAGAAGCGGACAGGCGTTAACACCGGGGAGCTGTTTTTT
cdr3_aa: CASSPLKKRTGVNTGELFF

clone_size: -
v_call: TRBV7-2
j_call: TRBJ2-5
d_call: -
cdr3_nt: TGTGCCAGCAGCCCCGGGGGCGTGGGGGAGACCCAGTACTTC
cdr3_aa: CASSPGGVGETQYF

clone_size: many
v_call: TRBV28
j_call: TRBJ2-7
d_call: -
cdr3_nt: TGTGCCAGCAGTTTTAGCGAGGGTTACGAGCAGTACTTC
cdr3_aa: CASSFSEGYEQYF

clone_size: few
v_call: TRBV28
j_call: TRBJ2-2
d_call: -
cdr3_nt: TGTGCCAGCAGTTTTGGCCGGGGCTCCGGGGAGCTGTTTTTT
cdr3_aa: CASSFGRGSGELFF

clone_size: many
v_call: TRBV2
j_call: TRBJ2-5
d_call: TRBD2
cdr3_nt: TGTGCCAGCAGGGAACTAGCGGCCGAGCGGGAGACCCAGTACTTC
cdr3_aa: CASRELAAERETQYF

clone_size: many
v_call: TRBV6-1
j_call: TRBJ2-5
d_call: -
cdr3_nt: TGTGCCAGCAGACCTACCGGGACATTACTTTCGGAGACCCAGTACTTC
cdr3_aa: CASRPTGTLLSETQYF

clone_size: many
v_call: TRBV7-2
j_call: TRBJ1-1
d_call: -
cdr3_nt: TGTGCCAGCAGCTTGGTGGCAGGGACGAACACTGAAGCTTTCTTT
cdr3_aa: CASSLVAGTNTEAFF

clone_size: -
v_call: TRBV24-1
j_call: TRBJ1-1
d_call: TRBD1
cdr3_nt: TGTGCCACCAAGACCGGACAGGGTGGGGGCACTGAAGCTTTCTTT
cdr3_aa: CATKTGQGGGTEAFF

clone_size: -
v_call: TRBV29-1
j_call: TRBJ2-1
d_call: -
cdr3_nt: TGCAGCGTTGAAGGTGGTACAGATGGTTATGAGCAGTTCTTC
cdr3_aa: CSVEGGTDGYEQFF

clone_size: many
v_call: TRBV28
j_call: TRBJ1-1
d_call: -
cdr3_nt: TGTGCCAGCAAGTTAACATCTAGGGGGTCGAACACTGAAGCTTTCTTT
cdr3_aa: CASKLTSRGSNTEAFF

clone_size: many
v_call: TRBV20-1
j_call: TRBJ1-2
d_call: -
cdr3_nt: TGCAGTGCTCCTAGGGAAAACTATGGCTACACCTTC
cdr3_aa: CSAPRENYGYTF

clone_size: many
v_call: TRBV5-4
j_call: TRBJ2-7
d_call: -
cdr3_nt: TGTGCCAGCAGCTCCAGCTTTGCAATCGGCTACGAGCAGTACTTC
cdr3_aa: CASSSSFAIGYEQYF

clone_size: few
v_call: TRBV29-1
j_call: TRBJ2-3
d_call: TRBD2
cdr3_nt: TGCAGCGTTGTTGGGAGGGGTTTCACAGATACGCAGTATTTT
cdr3_aa: CSVVGRGFTDTQYF

clone_size: -
v_call: TRBV18
j_call: TRBJ2-2
d_call: TRBD1
cdr3_nt: TGTGCCAGCTCCCCGAACAGGGGCTTGACGAACACCGGGGAGCTGTTTTTT
cdr3_aa: CASSPNRGLTNTGELFF

clone_size: many
v_call: TRBV28
j_call: TRBJ1-5
d_call: -
cdr3_nt: TGTGCCAGCAGTTTGGACGGGAGTAATCAGCCCCAGCATTTT
cdr3_aa: CASSLDGSNQPQHF

clone_size: few
v_call: TRBV7-2
j_call: TRBJ2-4
d_call: -
cdr3_nt: TGTGCCAGCAGCTTTCGTCGGGCTTCCCTTGCCGACATTCAGTACTTC
cdr3_aa: CASSFRRASLADIQYF

clone_size: many
v_call: TRBV28
j_call: TRBJ2-2
d_call: -
cdr3_nt: TGTGCCAGCAGTTTCTTAGGGGGAAGCACCGGGGAGCTGTTTTTT
cdr3_aa: CASSFLGGSTGELFF

clone_size: -
v_call: TRBV7-9
j_call: TRBJ2-2
d_call: TRBD2
cdr3_nt: TGTGCCAGCAGCTTAGCTACTAGCGGGGTCACCGGGGAGCTGTTTTTT
cdr3_aa: CASSLATSGVTGELFF

clone_size: few
v_call: TRBV11-2
j_call: TRBJ2-6
d_call: -
cdr3_nt: TGTGCCAGCAGCTCTAGACTGAGCGGAGGATCTGGGGCCAACGTCCTGACTTTC
cdr3_aa: CASSSRLSGGSGANVLTF

clone_size: many
v_call: TRBV12-3/TRBV12-4
j_call: TRBJ2-7
d_call: TRBD2
cdr3_nt: TGTGCCAGCAGCCAAATACCGACGGCGGGGGTCGAGCAGTACTTC
cdr3_aa: CASSQIPTAGVEQYF

clone_size: many
v_call: TRBV28
j_call: TRBJ2-7
d_call: -
cdr3_nt: TGTGCCAGCAGTTCCAGCCCGCAGGTCGACGAGCAGTACTTC
cdr3_aa: CASSSSPQVDEQYF

clone_size: -
v_call: TRBV7-3
j_call: TRBJ2-5
d_call: -
cdr3_nt: TGTGCCAGCAGCCTTAACGGCCTACAGGGAGAGACCCAGTACTTC
cdr3_aa: CASSLNGLQGETQYF

clone_size: many
v_call: TRBV10-3
j_call: TRBJ2-7
d_call: TRBD1
cdr3_nt: TGTGCCATCAGTGCGACAGGACAGGGGGCGGAATACGAGCAGTACTTC
cdr3_aa: CAISATGQGAEYEQYF

clone_size: -
v_call: TRBV20-1
j_call: TRBJ2-7
d_call: -
cdr3_nt: TGCAGTGCCCCTTACACCTACGAGCAGTACTTC
cdr3_aa: CSAPYTYEQYF

clone_size: -
v_call: TRBV6-1
j_call: TRBJ2-7
d_call: -
cdr3_nt: TGTGCCAGCAGTCCTAGCCTATCCTGCGAGCAGTACTTC
cdr3_aa: CASSPSLSCEQYF

clone_size: few
v_call: TRBV27
j_call: TRBJ2-7
d_call: -
cdr3_nt: TGTGCCAGCAGTTTAGACGGGACTCGACGCGAGCAGTACTTC
cdr3_aa: CASSLDGTRREQYF

clone_size: -
v_call: TRBV25-1
j_call: TRBJ1-1
d_call: -
cdr3_nt: TGTGCCAGCAGTGGGCCCCGGGGCGTAGCTTTCTTT
cdr3_aa: CASSGPRGVAFF

clone_size: -
v_call: TRBV5-6
j_call: TRBJ1-5
d_call: TRBD1
cdr3_nt: TGTGCCAGCAGCCCGGACAGGGGTAAGGAGCCCCAGCATTTT
cdr3_aa: CASSPDRGKEPQHF